The rows below give T cell receptor beta chains drawn from one sample of a study of regulatory T cells in long-lasting Graves disease. TCRdb recomputed calls from the multiplex PCR reads with MiXCR, one row per CDR3 protein. The table has over 650,000 distinct CDR3 sequences, 25% to 35% seen once. Sequences were derived from peripheral blood mononuclear cells (PBMCs), sampled when the disease was refractory, from a patient treated with antithyroid drugs. The source is a female donor with Graves disease. CDR3s include the opening cysteine and the closing phenylalanine or tryptophan. Each record gives: CDR3 length, J gene, clone size, D gene, V gene, CDR3 protein, CDR3 DNA. The D gene is left open where the match is weak. Not all rows give a size; the values are once, few, many and, for expanded clones, a class.

>15|TRBJ2-7|.|TRBD1|TRBV5-5
CASSLSSRGLDEQYF
TGTGCCAGCAGCTTGAGTTCCAGGGGGCTGGACGAGCAGTACTTC
>17|TRBJ2-5|.|TRBD2|TRBV5-5
CASSLCTSGSVAETQYF
TGTGCCAGCAGCTTGTGTACTAGCGGGAGTGTTGCAGAGACCCAGTACTTC
>14|TRBJ1-5|.|.|TRBV12-3/TRBV12-4
CASSHPGRDQPQHF
TGTGCCAGCAGCCACCCAGGCAGGGATCAGCCCCAGCATTTT
>11|TRBJ1-1|many|.|TRBV2
CASTLRFKAFF
TGTGCCAGCACACTCAGGTTTAAGGCTTTCTTT
>15|TRBJ2-7|.|.|TRBV4-2
CASTPDGAGSYEQYF
TGTGCCAGCACCCCAGACGGGGCAGGGAGCTACGAGCAGTACTTC
>13|TRBJ1-2|.|.|TRBV6-2/TRBV6-3
CASSYDRYYGYTF
TGTGCCAGCAGCTACGACAGATACTATGGCTACACCTTC
>14|TRBJ2-7|many|TRBD2|TRBV29-1
CSVEGTSGSYEQYF
TGCAGCGTGGAAGGGACTAGCGGCTCCTACGAGCAGTACTTC
>15|TRBJ1-3|many|TRBD1|TRBV28
CASSLGTASGNTIYF
TGTGCCAGCAGCCTAGGGACAGCAAGTGGAAACACCATATATTTT
>14|TRBJ1-2|.|TRBD1|TRBV3-1
CASSRGQGNCGYTF
TGTGCCAGCAGCCGAGGACAGGGAAACTGTGGCTACACCTTC
>15|TRBJ1-5|.|.|TRBV6-2/TRBV6-3
CASSYSSGNNQPQHF
TGTGCCAGCAGTTACTCGAGCGGGAATAATCAGCCCCAGCATTTT
>13|TRBJ1-1|once|TRBD1|TRBV30
CAWILQGANEAFF
TGTGCCTGGATTCTTCAGGGGGCGAACGAAGCTTTCTTT
>12|TRBJ1-1|.|.|TRBV7-6
CASSPLRIEAFF
TGTGCCAGCAGCCCCCTCCGGATCGAAGCTTTCTTT
>14|TRBJ1-1|.|TRBD1|TRBV6-1
CASSERDRATEAFF
TGTGCCAGCAGTGAAAGGGACAGGGCTACTGAAGCTTTCTTT
>12|TRBJ2-5|.|.|TRBV6-1
CASSPLEDTQYF
TGTGCCAGCAGCCCCCTTGAGGATACCCAGTACTTC
>11|TRBJ2-7|.|.|TRBV29-1
CSVEGLREQYF
TGCAGCGTTGAAGGACTGAGGGAGCAGTACTTC
>14|TRBJ1-5|.|.|TRBV30
CAWRAGGSNQPQHF
TGTGCCTGGAGGGCTGGGGGTAGCAATCAGCCCCAGCATTTT
>13|TRBJ2-7|.|.|TRBV6-5
CASSYGRTYGQYF
TGTGCCAGCAGTTACGGCCGTACCTACGGGCAGTACTTC
>13|TRBJ1-6|.|TRBD1|TRBV20-1
CSAVDRANSPLHF
TGCAGTGCTGTGGACAGGGCGAATTCACCCCTCCACTTT